Listed below are T cell receptor beta chains from one sample, sequenced in a study of shared clonotypes between healthy human individuals. Repertoires were generated with immunoSEQ multiplex PCR, while TCRdb's copy carries only in-frame clones and drops some. The table records roughly 2.1 million clones, just over 90% of them present only once. Sequencing input: naive CD8+ T cells from PBMCs. The receptors come from a man younger than 35 in good health. Some clones in this sample may be carry-over from other donors' samples. Each CDR3 is given with its conserved first and last residue. A D gene is named only where the DNA matches it firmly. The size entry is marked missing in some rows and otherwise reads once, few, many or a size class.

v_call: TRBV4-1
clone_size: NA
j_call: TRBJ2-1
d_call: TRBD2
cdr3_aa: CASRWSLAGVSEQFF
cdr3_nt: TGCGCCAGCAGGTGGTCCCTAGCGGGAGTTAGTGAGCAGTTCTTC

v_call: TRBV25-1
clone_size: NA
j_call: TRBJ2-1
d_call: NA
cdr3_aa: CASSVGAGSEQFF
cdr3_nt: TGTGCCAGCAGTGTTGGAGCGGGCTCTGAGCAGTTCTTC

v_call: TRBV4-2
clone_size: NA
j_call: TRBJ1-2
d_call: NA
cdr3_aa: CASSHPPPGGYGYTF
cdr3_nt: TGTGCCAGCAGCCATCCTCCCCCGGGAGGCTATGGCTACACCTTC

v_call: TRBV29-1
clone_size: NA
j_call: TRBJ2-1
d_call: NA
cdr3_aa: CSVEGTAYNEQFF
cdr3_nt: TGCAGCGTTGAAGGGACAGCGTACAATGAGCAGTTCTTC

v_call: TRBV27
clone_size: NA
j_call: TRBJ2-7
d_call: TRBD2
cdr3_aa: CASSLDLAGSSYEQYF
cdr3_nt: TGTGCCAGCAGTTTGGACTTAGCGGGGAGCTCCTACGAGCAGTACTTC

v_call: TRBV7-3
clone_size: once
j_call: TRBJ2-2
d_call: NA
cdr3_aa: CATGRPENTGELFF
cdr3_nt: TGTGCCACGGGGCGGCCGGAAAACACCGGGGAGCTGTTTTTT

v_call: TRBV27
clone_size: NA
j_call: TRBJ2-1
d_call: NA
cdr3_aa: CASSLPGSYNEQFF
cdr3_nt: TGTGCCAGCAGTCTCCCGGGCTCCTACAATGAGCAGTTCTTC

v_call: TRBV27
clone_size: NA
j_call: TRBJ2-2
d_call: NA
cdr3_aa: CASSPPARELGTGELFF
cdr3_nt: TGTGCCAGCAGTCCACCCGCACGGGAGTTAGGCACCGGGGAGCTGTTTTTT

v_call: TRBV27
clone_size: few
j_call: TRBJ2-2
d_call: NA
cdr3_aa: CASSLRAGELFF
cdr3_nt: TGTGCCAGCAGTTTAAGGGCCGGGGAGCTGTTTTTT

v_call: TRBV19
clone_size: NA
j_call: TRBJ2-7
d_call: NA
cdr3_aa: CASSMMDGTYEQYF
cdr3_nt: TGTGCCAGTAGTATGATGGACGGTACCTACGAGCAGTACTTC

v_call: TRBV27
clone_size: NA
j_call: TRBJ2-7
d_call: TRBD2
cdr3_aa: CASSFSAGGVRYEQYF
cdr3_nt: TGTGCCAGCAGTTTCAGTGCTGGGGGGGTACGATACGAGCAGTACTTC

v_call: TRBV2
clone_size: NA
j_call: TRBJ2-7
d_call: TRBD1
cdr3_aa: CASSVDRWNGFHEQYF
cdr3_nt: TGTGCCAGCAGTGTGGACAGGTGGAATGGGTTCCACGAGCAGTACTTC

v_call: TRBV21-1
clone_size: NA
j_call: TRBJ1-1
d_call: NA
cdr3_aa: CASSKRSPNYREGAEAFF
cdr3_nt: TGTGCCAGCAGCAAAAGATCCCCTAATTACAGGGAAGGGGCTGAAGCTTTCTTT

v_call: TRBV28
clone_size: NA
j_call: TRBJ2-7
d_call: NA
cdr3_aa: CASRERVLFVRGYEQYF
cdr3_nt: TGTGCCAGCAGGGAGAGGGTTCTCTTCGTCAGGGGCTACGAGCAGTACTTC

v_call: TRBV4-3
clone_size: once
j_call: TRBJ1-2
d_call: NA
cdr3_aa: CASSHVRGSYGYTF
cdr3_nt: TGCGCCAGCAGCCACGTCCGGGGCTCCTATGGCTACACCTTC

v_call: TRBV10-3
clone_size: NA
j_call: TRBJ2-5
d_call: TRBD2
cdr3_aa: CAISESVAGELKTQYF
cdr3_nt: TGTGCCATCAGTGAGTCTGTAGCGGGAGAATTAAAGACCCAGTACTTC

v_call: TRBV13
clone_size: once
j_call: TRBJ2-7
d_call: NA
cdr3_aa: CASSLGRGEQYF
cdr3_nt: TGTGCCAGCAGCTTAGGACGGGGCGAGCAGTACTTC

v_call: TRBV13
clone_size: NA
j_call: TRBJ2-3
d_call: NA
cdr3_aa: CASSATDSPYSADTQYF
cdr3_nt: TGTGCCAGCAGCGCCACGGACAGCCCCTATTCAGCGGATACGCAGTATTTT

v_call: TRBV4-1
clone_size: NA
j_call: TRBJ2-3
d_call: NA
cdr3_aa: CASSQAGLPTDTQYF
cdr3_nt: TGCGCCAGCAGCCAAGCAGGGCTCCCTACAGATACGCAGTATTTT

v_call: TRBV9
clone_size: NA
j_call: TRBJ2-2
d_call: NA
cdr3_aa: CASSVGIAGELFF
cdr3_nt: TGTGCCAGCAGCGTAGGGATAGCCGGGGAGCTGTTTTTT

v_call: TRBV27
clone_size: NA
j_call: TRBJ2-2
d_call: NA
cdr3_aa: CASSLLQGPAGELFF
cdr3_nt: TGTGCCAGCAGTCTCCTACAGGGTCCGGCGGGGGAGCTGTTTTTT

v_call: TRBV27
clone_size: NA
j_call: TRBJ2-7
d_call: NA
cdr3_aa: CASSLYPGVNDYEQYF
cdr3_nt: TGTGCCAGCAGTTTATATCCAGGGGTAAATGACTACGAGCAGTACTTC